The 15 T cell receptor beta chains listed next were all sequenced from one sample in a study of technical replicates of blood from a handful of donors. Profiling relied on immunoSEQ multiplex PCR, and the TCRdb table lists in-frame clones only, not all of them. The sample comprises tens of thousands of clones, 85% to 95% of which are singletons, and under 5.5% rests with the top ten. What was sequenced was PBMCs. These receptors all stem from a human donor in good health. Some clones in this sample may be carry-over from other donors' samples.

V usage is TRBV6-1 and J usage is TRBJ1-1; 10 nucleotides align to TRBD1. The junction had 5 bases not matched to a gene; V was cut back by 5 bases and J by 5 bases. Germline CDR1 MNHNS, CDR2 SASEGT. CDR3 length equals 14 residues. The chain's CDR3 is CASSKTGGGTEAFF. The CDR3 region has the DNA TGTGCCAGCAGTAAGACAGGGGGCGGGACTGAAGCTTTCTTT.

The chain recombines TRBV4-3 with TRBJ2-1; the match to TRBD2 covers 11 bases. Trimming cost V 4 bases and J 3 bases; bases outside gene matches: 2. The CDR3 runs to 15 residues. In germline, CDR1 is LGHNA, CDR2 YSLEER. The CDR3: CASSLLAGDYNEQFF. CDR3 coding DNA: TGCGCCAGCAGCCTACTAGCGGGAGACTACAATGAGCAGTTCTTC.

The chain combines TRBV4-2 with TRBJ2-2, with a possible D match to TRBD1 (6 bases). Germline CDR1 and CDR2: LGHNA and YNFKEQ. Trimming left V 4 bases short and J 3 bases short, with 12 bases between. This CDR3 comprises 15 residues. The CDR3 sequence is CASSLGQEDTGELFF. The CDR3 bases are TGTGCCAGCAGCCTGGGACAAGAGGACACCGGGGAGCTGTTTTTT.

This chain joins TRBV2 and TRBJ2-3; D gene uncertain. Trimming shortened V by 2 bases and J by 6 bases, and 6 bases separated the two germline ends. CDR3 size: 12 residues. Per germline, CDR1 SNHLY and CDR2 FYNNEI. The CDR3 DNA reads TGTGCCAGCAGTGAACAGTGGGATACGCAGTATTTT. Its protein is CASSEQWDTQYF.

The J gene is TRBJ1-4, the V gene TRBV4-1; D gene ambiguous. The V gene's germline CDR1 is MGHRA and CDR2 YSYEKL. This CDR3 has 12 amino acids. V lost 4 bases and J lost 7, with 7 bases in between. The CDR3 spells CASSRGLEKLFF. CDR3 bases: TGCGCCAGCAGCCGCGGTCTTGAAAAACTGTTTTTT.

The chain is built from TRBV7-9 and TRBJ2-7; perhaps TRBD2 as D (7 bases). The CDR3 is 14 amino acids. Germline values: CDR1 SEHNR, CDR2 FQNEAQ (reference sequence). The V end lost 5 bases, the J end lost 2 bases, and 13 bases lay between the germline ends. This CDR3 reads CASSQRGGTYEQYF. CDR3 coding DNA: TGTGCCAGCAGCCAAAGGGGGGGAACCTACGAGCAGTACTTC.

The chain carries TRBV9 and TRBJ1-2, with TRBD1 identical over 10 bases. With V trimmed by 0 bases and J by 4 bases, 6 bases remained unmatched. The length of the CDR3 is 16 residues. Germline V lookup: CDR1 SGDLS, CDR2 YYNGEE. The CDR3 coding sequence is TGTGCCAGCAGCGTAGCAGACAGGGGGCGGTCCTATGGCTACACCTTC. Its translation: CASSVADRGRSYGYTF.

This chain connects TRBV5-5 to TRBJ2-1; 8 nucleotides agree with TRBD2. CDR1 and CDR2 (germline): SGHKS, YYEKEE (reference sequence). Trimming removed 5 bases from V and 1 base from J; junction bases left unmatched: 5. The CDR3 sequence is 15 residues long. The CDR3 DNA reads as TGTGCCAGCAGTCCCGGGGGGGCGTCCTACAATGAGCAGTTCTTC. Its translation is CASSPGGASYNEQFF.

This chain joins TRBV10-1 and TRBJ2-1, with TRBD2 identical over 7 bases. V was clipped by 9 bases and J by 6 bases; unmatched bases: 11. Germline loops: CDR1 WNHNN, CDR2 SYGVQD (reference sequence). This CDR3 has 14 amino acids. The CDR3 reads CARGVGGSSNEQFF. Here the CDR3 DNA reads TGCGCCAGGGGGGTGGGCGGGAGTTCCAATGAGCAGTTCTTC.

The V call is TRBV11-2, the J call TRBJ2-7; the match to TRBD1 covers 9 bases. Germline CDR1 and CDR2: SGHAT and FQNNGV. Unmatched junction bases numbered 6, after V lost 6 bases and J lost 0 bases. This CDR3 region has 15 residues. CDR3 amino acids: CASRIPGQGSYEQYF. The DNA of the CDR3 is TGTGCCAGCAGGATCCCGGGACAGGGCTCCTACGAGCAGTACTTC.

The rearrangement links TRBV5-1 to TRBJ2-5; perhaps TRBD2 as D (7 bases). The ends were cut back, 0 bases at V and 1 base at J, with 22 bases in the middle. The germline gives CDR1 SGHRS, CDR2 YFSETQ. The CDR3 covers 19 residues. The CDR3 loop is CASSLAGGGAAGSQETQYF. The DNA for the CDR3 is TGCGCCAGCAGCTTGGCCGGCGGGGGCGCCGCCGGTTCCCAAGAGACCCAGTACTTC.

The J gene is TRBJ1-4, the V gene TRBV6-7; D gene ambiguous. TRBV6-7 is flagged as an ORF with uncertain function. The CDR3 runs 15 residues. Trimming removed 1 base at V and 4 bases at J, with 10 bases between. CDR3 residues: CASSYFSEINEKLFF. The CDR3 bases are TGTGCCAGCAGTTACTTCAGCGAGATTAATGAAAAACTGTTTTTT.

At least ten counts were recorded for this clone. The rearrangement links TRBV19 to TRBJ1-1; unclear D gene. V was shortened by 1 base and J by 9 bases, with 18 bases between the two germline ends. The CDR3 is 15 residues long. Germline V gene lookup returns CDR1 LNHDA and CDR2 SQIVND (reference sequence). CDR3 sequence (DNA): TGTGCCAGTAGTATAGCACGGGCCCTCGGGATGAAAGCTTTCTTT. This gives the protein CASSIARALGMKAFF.

V gene TRBV5-5 combines with J gene TRBJ1-6; D unresolved. V was trimmed by 1 base and J by 2 bases, leaving 10 bases between them. Per the germline V gene, CDR1 is SGHKS and CDR2 is YYEKEE (reference sequence). The CDR3 contains 16 residues. This chain's CDR3 is CASSLSGGTYNSPLHF. In DNA, the CDR3 is TGTGCCAGCAGCTTGTCAGGAGGCACCTATAATTCACCCCTCCACTTT.

Comment on this clone: Other nucleotide sequences in the sample specify the same CDR3. This chain uses TRBV7-3 with TRBJ1-1; D uncertain. Trimming removed 0 bases from V and 0 bases from J, with 5 bases in between. CDR1 is SGHTA and CDR2 is FQGTGA in the germline V gene. This CDR3 region has 14 residues. CDR3 nucleotides: TGTGCCAGCAGCTTAACCGGAGTGAACACTGAAGCTTTCTTT. Amino acids: CASSLTGVNTEAFF.